This T cell receptor (beta chain) came from a study of CD8 T cells in ankylosing spondylitis. Using its own MiXCR run on the 5' RACE reads, TCRdb lists one record per CDR3 protein. The top ten hold roughly 60% of the sample, which has 85,000 to 90,000 distinct CDR3 sequences, roughly 27% seen once. Germline lookup yields CDR1 SGHTA and CDR2 FQGNSA. Trimming left V 3 bases short and J 2 bases short, with 3 bases between. CDR3 length: 12 residues. This chain links TRBV7-2 with TRBJ2-3; D not certain. The receptor was isolated from a male donor with ankylosing spondylitis or in good health (not recorded which). What was sequenced was blood, either unsorted or a sorted T cell fraction (not recorded which). The CDR3 nucleotides read TGTGCCAGCAGCTTTTACACAGATACGCAGTATTTT. This codes for CASSFYTDTQYF.